This T cell receptor beta chain was obtained from a study of blood T cell repertoires in COVID-19. The overall study: Spain, Italy and the United States supplied samples that represented acute and convalescent COVID-19.

The V gene lost 1 base and the J gene lost 1 base, with 20 bases spanning the gap. CDR1 and CDR2 (germline): SGHRS, YFSETQ. The CDR3 is 18 amino acids. Assay used: immunoSEQ multiplex PCR; TCRdb lists only in-frame clones, some missing. The sample holds about 110,000 clones; 80% are singletons and the top ten take 4.3%. The TCR sequence derives from a man aged 70-80 years with acute or convalescent COVID-19. Sequencing input: peripheral blood. The V call is TRBV5-1, the J call TRBJ1-1, with no clear D. CDR3 bases: TGCGCCAGCAGCTTGATCAACAGAGATCTTTATCCGAACACTGAAGCTTTCTTT. Translated: CASSLINRDLYPNTEAFF.